Each of the 11 T cell receptor beta chains below was sequenced from the same sample in a study of post-analysis software for immune sequencing data. Study results and caveats: Roughly five TRBV segments were more frequent in patients than controls; TRBV5-6, TRBV5-1 and TRBV20-1 belonged to this group.

For these receptors, no antigen is known. cDNA libraries of TCR beta carried unique molecular identifiers. From the PCR reads, TCRdb called clonotypes with MiXCR, one entry per CDR3 protein. The table includes 380,000 or so distinct CDR3 sequences, 30% to 45% detected once. Sequencing was performed on blood. The receptors come from a girl aged 5-17 years with multiple sclerosis.

This clonotype was recorded a few times. The chain employs TRBV29-1 and TRBJ2-1; D is tentatively TRBD1 or TRBD2 (5 bases each). The CDR3 sequence is 16 residues long. The germline V and J ends were trimmed by 5 bases and 6 bases, with 23 bases remaining between them. Germline CDR1 reads SQVTM; CDR2 reads ANQGSEA. DNA of the CDR3: TGCAGCGTTCGCTTCAGGGAGCTTGGACTTCTCAATGAGCAGTTCTTC. Translated: CSVRFRELGLLNEQFF.

The genes are TRBV11-2 and TRBJ1-6; possible D gene TRBD1, 6 bases. The CDR3 runs to 15 residues. Trimming removed 4 bases from V and 10 bases from J, with 17 bases in between. Germline V gives CDR1 SGHAT, CDR2 FQNNGV. CDR3 protein: CASSSPRGARSPLHF. CDR3 in DNA: TGTGCCAGCAGCTCCCCGAGGGGGGCTCGATCACCCCTCCACTTT.

The V gene is TRBV10-3, the J gene TRBJ1-2; D not certain. Germline CDR1 reads ENHRY; CDR2 reads SYGVKD. V lost 6 bases and J 3 bases, leaving 8 bases between the germline ends. There are 12 residues in the CDR3. The CDR3 DNA reads TGTGCCATCAGGCCGCGAGACTATGGCTACACCTTC. It codes for CAIRPRDYGYTF.

This chain uses TRBV5-5 with TRBJ2-7; possibly TRBD1 or TRBD2 for D (5 bases each). V was shortened by 0 bases and J by 0 bases, with 19 bases between the two germline ends. The CDR3 length is 18 residues. The germline V gene encodes CDR1 SGHKS and CDR2 YYEKEE (reference sequence). The CDR3 coding sequence is TGTGCCAGCAGCTTGGATATACCGTGGGGACCTGGCTCCTACGAGCAGTACTTC. Translation gives CASSLDIPWGPGSYEQYF.

This clonotype was counted only a few times. The chain couples TRBV10-3 to TRBJ2-1, with D unclear. CDR3 length: 12 amino acids. From germline, CDR1 is ENHRY and CDR2 SYGVKD. The V and J ends lost 3 bases and 6 bases respectively, with 6 bases between them. The CDR3 protein is CAISDIGNEQFF. In nucleotides, the CDR3 is TGTGCCATCAGTGATATAGGCAATGAGCAGTTCTTC.

V gene TRBV11-2 combines with J gene TRBJ2-1, with 9 bases that match TRBD2. Trimming at V came to 5 bases and at J to 4 bases, leaving 6 bases not matched to a gene. Germline CDR1 is SGHAT and CDR2 is FQNNGV. This CDR3 region has 15 residues. In DNA, the CDR3 is TGTGCCAGCAGCCCCGGACTAGCGTTTTACAATGAGCAGTTCTTC. Translating gives CASSPGLAFYNEQFF.

This chain links TRBV4-1 with TRBJ2-7; maybe TRBD2 (7 bases). Trimming stripped 4 bases from V and 5 bases from J, with 24 bases between. The CDR3 is 17 residues long. Germline V CDR1 and CDR2: MGHRA, YSYEKL. CDR3 protein: CASSPAYREGEKNEQYF. The CDR3 nucleotides are TGCGCCAGCAGCCCAGCATACAGGGAGGGGGAGAAAAACGAGCAGTACTTC.

Only a few counts were recorded for this clonotype. CDR3: CAISVRDGNNEQFF. In DNA, the CDR3 is TGTGCCATCAGTGTACGAGACGGAAACAATGAGCAGTTCTTC. This rearrangement joins TRBV10-3 to TRBJ2-1; no definite D call. In germline, CDR1 is ENHRY, CDR2 SYGVKD. The CDR3 is 14 residues long. Trimming removed 4 bases from V and 5 bases from J, with 12 bases in between.

This chain uses TRBV20-1 with TRBJ2-1; D call uncertain. This CDR3 region has 14 residues. Trimming removed 3 bases at V and 0 bases at J, with 9 bases between. CDR1 and CDR2 (germline): DFQATT, SNEGSKA (reference sequence). The CDR3 sequence: CSARQFSSYNEQFF. DNA of the CDR3: TGCAGTGCTAGGCAATTCAGCTCCTACAATGAGCAGTTCTTC.

The gene calls are TRBV7-2 and TRBJ1-1; the D gene is possibly TRBD1 (5 bases). The V end was cut by 1 base, the J end by 3 bases, with 9 bases between. This CDR3 comprises 14 residues. Per the germline V gene, CDR1 is SGHTA and CDR2 is FQGNSA. The CDR3 reads CASSLEGADTEAFF. As DNA, the CDR3 is TGTGCCAGCAGCTTAGAAGGGGCCGACACTGAAGCTTTCTTT. The full variable domain, rest sourced from reference TRBV7-2 and TRBJ1-1, is GAGVSQSPSNKVTEKGKDVELRCDPISGHTALYWYRQSLGQGLEFLIYFQGNSAPDKSGLPSDRFSAERTGGSVSTLTIQRTQQEDSAVYLCASSLEGADTEAFFGQGTRLTVV.

The CDR3: CASSEQVFGEQFF. The CDR3, as DNA: TGTGCCAGCAGTGAACAGGTCTTCGGTGAGCAGTTCTTC. The chain is built from TRBV2 and TRBJ2-1; D is ambiguous. The CDR3 totals 13 residues. CDR1 is SNHLY, CDR2 FYNNEI, per germline. V lost 2 bases, J lost 9 bases, and 11 bases lay in between.